This T cell receptor (beta chain) appears in the sequencing data of a study of OX40 agonist ivuxolimab in advanced cancers. The wider study: Of the patients, three showed partial responses, one with hepatocellular carcinoma and two with cutaneous melanoma. Study-level results: At 0.1 to 3.0 mg/kg, CD4+ and CD8+ blood T cells expanded clonally by week 6. Normalized T-cell clonal expansion was also low in a subset of nonresponders.

Generated by immunoSEQ multiplex PCR, the TCRdb table keeps only in-frame clones and is missing some. The sample lists 55,000 to 70,000 clones, roughly 89% occurring once. CDR3 length: 14 amino acids. The V and J ends lost 5 bases and 3 bases, in that order; junction bases with no gene match: 3. Per the germline V gene, CDR1 is SGHNT and CDR2 is YENEEA. Remarks on this clone: Its antigen is as yet unknown.

The specimen was CD4+ or CD8+ T cells sorted from blood, collected in a trial of the OX40 agonist ivuxolimab. The J gene is TRBJ2-2, the V gene TRBV11-3, with 7 bases aligning to TRBD2. The TCR sequence derives from an adult with an advanced solid tumor such as melanoma, head and neck, liver or kidney cancer. The CDR3 DNA is TGTGCCAGCAGCCCCCGGGGGGACACCGGGGAGCTGTTTTTT. Amino acids: CASSPRGDTGELFF.